These 2 T cell receptor beta chains came from one sample sequenced in a study of cytomegalovirus exposure and HLA in healthy donors. Measured with immunoSEQ multiplex PCR; TCRdb has only the in-frame clones, and not every one. Among 100,000 to 150,000 clones, 89% were seen once, and the ten largest hold about 1.1%. Sequenced input: PBMCs. Every receptor here comes from a woman younger than 35 in good health and CMV-seronegative.

This clone was seen just once. This chain connects TRBV6-5 to TRBJ1-2; D gene ambiguous. There are 13 residues in the CDR3. Germline loops: CDR1 MNHEY, CDR2 SVGAGI. The V end was cut by 5 bases, the J end by 10 bases, with 17 bases between. The CDR3 loop is CASSPSPRQSYTF. In DNA, the CDR3 is TGTGCCAGCAGTCCCAGTCCGAGACAATCCTACACCTTC.

V is TRBV6-5 and J is TRBJ2-3, with TRBD1 as a possible D gene (6 bases). The germline V gene has CDR1 MNHEY and CDR2 SVGAGI. The CDR3 contains 15 residues. Trimming removed 6 bases at V and 6 bases at J, with 19 bases between. The CDR3: CASRKGGVGTDTQYF. The CDR3 nucleotides read TGTGCCAGCAGGAAAGGGGGAGTAGGGACGGATACGCAGTATTTT.